This T cell receptor beta chain was captured in a study of blood T cell repertoires in COVID-19. Patients from Seattle were sampled longitudinally, starting during active infection. Looked up from germline, CDR1 is LNHDA and CDR2 is SQIVND (reference sequence). V was pared by 3 bases and J by 2 bases, with 14 bases between. The CDR3 loop spans 15 amino acids. In the original processing: Amplification from reference gene primers served as the basis for estimated nucleated cell counts. Libraries were prepared by immunoSEQ multiplex PCR; TCRdb keeps only in-frame clonotypes and omits some of them. D and trimming were read from the DNA, whereas the V and J calls and clone size are those reported in that table. The sample has some 48,000 clones, more than 80% seen once; the top ten hold more than 0.8%.

The gene calls are TRBV19 and TRBJ2-7, with D perhaps matching TRBD1 (6 bases). The clonotype was recovered from a man aged 55 to 69 with COVID-19, enrolled during active disease. The sample consisted of peripheral blood. In nucleotides, the CDR3 is TGTGCCAGTAGTATCGATAACAGGGAGACCTACGAGCAGTACTTC. Its protein is CASSIDNRETYEQYF.